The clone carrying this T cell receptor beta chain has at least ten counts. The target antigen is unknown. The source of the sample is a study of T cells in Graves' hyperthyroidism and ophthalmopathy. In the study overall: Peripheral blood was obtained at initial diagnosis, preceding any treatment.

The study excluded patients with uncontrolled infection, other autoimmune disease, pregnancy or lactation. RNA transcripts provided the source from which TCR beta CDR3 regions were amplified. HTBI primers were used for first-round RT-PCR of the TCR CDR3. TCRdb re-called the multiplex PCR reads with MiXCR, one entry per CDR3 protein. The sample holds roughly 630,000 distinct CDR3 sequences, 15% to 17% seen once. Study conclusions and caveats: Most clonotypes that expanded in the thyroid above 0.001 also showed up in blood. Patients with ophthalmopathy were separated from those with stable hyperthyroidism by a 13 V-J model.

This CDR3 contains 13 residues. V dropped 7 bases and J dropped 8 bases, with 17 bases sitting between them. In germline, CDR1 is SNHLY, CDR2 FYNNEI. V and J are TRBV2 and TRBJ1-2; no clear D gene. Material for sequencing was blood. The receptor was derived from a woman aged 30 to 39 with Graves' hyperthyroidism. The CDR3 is CASITDMGAGYTF. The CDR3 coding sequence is TGTGCCAGCATAACGGATATGGGTGCGGGCTACACCTTC.